These T cell receptor beta chains were read from a single sample in a study of breast tumors, draining lymph nodes, adjacent tissues. One entry per CDR3 protein results from TCRdb running MiXCR on the multiplex PCR reads. In the table there are 20,000 to 25,000 distinct CDR3 sequences, roughly a quarter of which are singletons. The sample comprised breast tumor tissue. The receptors shown here come from a female donor with breast cancer. Some clones in this sample may be carry-over from other donors' samples. CDR3s include the opening cysteine and the closing phenylalanine or tryptophan. A D gene is named only where the DNA matches it firmly. Only some rows state a clone size, as once, few, many or a class for expanded clones.

d_call	v_call	j_call	clone_size	cdr3_aa	cdr3_nt
TRBD2	TRBV9	TRBJ2-1	many	CASSPRVAGGNNEQFF	TGTGCCAGCAGCCCCAGGGTAGCGGGAGGTAACAATGAGCAGTTCTTC
NA	TRBV28	TRBJ1-5	few	CASSLYQGSNQPQHF	TGTGCCAGCAGTTTGTATCAGGGGTCGAATCAGCCCCAGCATTTT
NA	TRBV7-6	TRBJ2-2	many	CASGGDRKNTGELFF	TGTGCCAGCGGCGGGGACAGAAAGAACACCGGGGAGCTGTTTTTT
NA	TRBV7-2	TRBJ1-5	many	CASSSHPLNQPQHF	TGTGCCAGCAGCTCACATCCACTAAATCAGCCCCAGCATTTT
NA	TRBV7-3	TRBJ1-1	NA	CASSLYSEMNTEAFF	TGTGCCAGCAGCTTATATTCGGAGATGAACACTGAAGCTTTCTTT
NA	TRBV3-1	TRBJ1-2	many	CASSQEGLVDYGYTF	TGTGCCAGCAGCCAAGAGGGGTTGGTGGACTATGGCTACACCTTC
TRBD2	TRBV4-2	TRBJ2-7	many	CASSPYWTSGSSYEQYF	TGTGCCAGCAGCCCCTACTGGACTAGCGGGTCCTCCTACGAGCAGTACTTC
NA	TRBV28	TRBJ2-3	many	CASMGEGTDTQYF	TGTGCCAGCATGGGGGAGGGCACAGATACGCAGTATTTT
TRBD2	TRBV3-1	TRBJ2-1	many	CASSLHSGTNEQFF	TGTGCCAGCAGCCTCCATAGCGGGACCAATGAGCAGTTCTTC
NA	TRBV20-1	TRBJ2-5	NA	CSARTDQETQYF	TGCAGTGCCAGGACTGACCAAGAGACCCAGTACTTC
TRBD2	TRBV11-1	TRBJ2-7	many	CASSGGLAGSYYEQYF	TGTGCCAGCAGCGGAGGACTAGCGGGCAGTTACTACGAGCAGTACTTC
NA	TRBV28	TRBJ2-2	NA	CAAENGSGTGELFF	TGTGCCGCCGAAAACGGGAGTGGGACCGGGGAGCTGTTTTTT
NA	TRBV6-2/TRBV6-3	TRBJ2-5	many	CATRTKYQETQYF	TGTGCCACCAGGACTAAGTACCAAGAGACCCAGTACTTC
NA	TRBV30	TRBJ1-3	many	CAWSVAEGNTIYF	TGTGCCTGGAGTGTAGCAGAAGGAAACACCATATATTTT
NA	TRBV18	TRBJ2-1	few	CASSLYGPNSYNEQFF	TGTGCCAGCTCTCTCTATGGGCCCAACTCCTACAATGAGCAGTTCTTC
NA	TRBV19	TRBJ2-3	many	CASRQAPDTQYF	TGTGCCAGTAGACAGGCCCCGGATACGCAGTATTTT
NA	TRBV27	TRBJ2-7	many	CATQNSLSYEQYF	TGTGCCACCCAGAACAGCCTTTCCTACGAGCAGTACTTC
NA	TRBV2	TRBJ1-3	medium-sized	CASSDEGSGNTIYF	TGTGCCAGCAGTGATGAAGGCTCTGGAAACACCATATATTTT
TRBD1	TRBV6-1	TRBJ1-5	many	CASSKSGTAIYQPQHF	TGTGCCAGCAGTAAAAGCGGGACAGCGATTTATCAGCCCCAGCATTTT
NA	TRBV5-4	TRBJ2-7	many	CASRRGAGEQYF	TGTGCCAGCAGGCGAGGGGCGGGCGAGCAGTACTTC
NA	TRBV18	TRBJ1-2	few	CASSRSTDPNYGYTF	TGTGCCAGCTCACGCTCGACAGACCCTAACTATGGCTACACCTTC
TRBD1	TRBV6-1	TRBJ1-3	many	CASNPGTGAGNTIYF	TGTGCCAGCAACCCCGGGACAGGGGCGGGAAACACCATATATTTT
TRBD2	TRBV9	TRBJ2-7	NA	CASSADLAVEYEQYF	TGTGCCAGCAGCGCCGACCTAGCGGTAGAATACGAGCAGTACTTC
NA	TRBV5-1	TRBJ2-3	many	CASSLGGLSDTQYF	TGCGCCAGCAGCTTGGGGGGACTGAGCGATACGCAGTATTTT